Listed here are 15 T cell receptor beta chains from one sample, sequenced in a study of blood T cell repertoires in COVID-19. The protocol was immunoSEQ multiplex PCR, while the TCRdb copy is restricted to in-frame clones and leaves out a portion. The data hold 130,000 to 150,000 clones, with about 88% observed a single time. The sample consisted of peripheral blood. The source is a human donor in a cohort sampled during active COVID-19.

The CDR3 region has the DNA TGTGCCAGCAGTAGCCTAGCGGGACAAACCTACGAGCAGTACTTC. Encoded protein: CASSSLAGQTYEQYF. The chain combines TRBV27 with TRBJ2-7, with TRBD2 matching over 9 bases. This CDR3 is built from 15 residues. CDR1 is MNHEY and CDR2 is SMNVEV in the germline V gene (reference sequence). Trimming removed 5 bases from V and 2 bases from J; junction bases left unmatched: 7.

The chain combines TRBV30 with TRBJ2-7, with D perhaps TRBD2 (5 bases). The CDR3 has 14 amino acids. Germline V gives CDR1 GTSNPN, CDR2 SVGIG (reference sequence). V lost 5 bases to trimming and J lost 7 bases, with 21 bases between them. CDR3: CAWSRTANTGEQYF. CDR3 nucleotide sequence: TGTGCCTGGTCCAGGACCGCCAATACGGGAGAGCAGTACTTC.

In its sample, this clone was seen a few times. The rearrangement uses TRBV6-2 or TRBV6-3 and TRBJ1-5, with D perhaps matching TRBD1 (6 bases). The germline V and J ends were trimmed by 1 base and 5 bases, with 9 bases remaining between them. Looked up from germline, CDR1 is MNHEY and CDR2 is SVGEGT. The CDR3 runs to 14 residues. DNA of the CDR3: TGTGCCAGCAGTTACTTACAGGGATATCAGCCCCAGCATTTT. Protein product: CASSYLQGYQPQHF.

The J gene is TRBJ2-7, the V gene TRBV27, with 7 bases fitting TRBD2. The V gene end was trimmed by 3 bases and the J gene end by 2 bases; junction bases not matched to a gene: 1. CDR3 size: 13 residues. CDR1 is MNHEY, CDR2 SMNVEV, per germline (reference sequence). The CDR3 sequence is CASSFGLAYEQYF. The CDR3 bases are TGTGCCAGCAGTTTCGGACTAGCCTACGAGCAGTACTTC.

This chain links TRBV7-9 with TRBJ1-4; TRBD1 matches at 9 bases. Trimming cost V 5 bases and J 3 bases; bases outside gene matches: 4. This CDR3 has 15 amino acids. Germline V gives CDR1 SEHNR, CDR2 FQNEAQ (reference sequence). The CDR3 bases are TGTGCCAGCAGCCCTGGGACAGGGCCTAATGAAAAACTGTTTTTT. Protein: CASSPGTGPNEKLFF.

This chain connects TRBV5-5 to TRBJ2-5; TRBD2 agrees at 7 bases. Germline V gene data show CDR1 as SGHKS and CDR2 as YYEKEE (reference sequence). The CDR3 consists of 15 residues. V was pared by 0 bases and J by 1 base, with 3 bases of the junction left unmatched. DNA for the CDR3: TGTGCCAGCAGCTTGGGACTAGCCGCCCAAGAGACCCAGTACTTC. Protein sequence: CASSLGLAAQETQYF.

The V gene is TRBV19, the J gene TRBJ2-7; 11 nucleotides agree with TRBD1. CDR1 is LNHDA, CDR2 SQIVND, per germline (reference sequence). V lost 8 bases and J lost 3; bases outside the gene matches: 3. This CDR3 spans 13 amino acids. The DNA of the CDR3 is TGTGCCAGTGGACAGGGGGCTCGCTACGAGCAGTACTTC. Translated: CASGQGARYEQYF.

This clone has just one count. Here the CDR3 reads CASSPGQGGTGELFF. CDR3 bases: TGTGCCAGCAGCCCGGGACAGGGAGGCACCGGGGAGCTGTTTTTT. J is TRBJ2-2 and V is TRBV7-2; 9 bases map to TRBD1. V lost 5 bases to trimming and J lost 4 bases; unmatched junction nucleotides: 5. From germline, CDR1 is SGHTA and CDR2 FQGNSA. This CDR3 spans 15 amino acids.

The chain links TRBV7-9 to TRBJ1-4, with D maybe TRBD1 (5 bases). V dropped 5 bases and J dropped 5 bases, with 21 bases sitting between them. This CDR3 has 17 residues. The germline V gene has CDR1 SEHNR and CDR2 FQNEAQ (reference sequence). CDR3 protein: CASSPQFGGEGNEKLFF. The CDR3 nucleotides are TGTGCCAGCAGCCCCCAGTTCGGTGGGGAGGGGAATGAAAAACTGTTTTTT. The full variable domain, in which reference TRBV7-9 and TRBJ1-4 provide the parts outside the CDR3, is DTGVSQNPRHKITKRGQNVTFRCDPISEHNRLYWYRQTLGQGPEFLTYFQNEAQLEKSRLLSDRFSAERPKGSFSTLEIQRTEQGDSAMYLCASSPQFGGEGNEKLFFGSGTQLSVL.

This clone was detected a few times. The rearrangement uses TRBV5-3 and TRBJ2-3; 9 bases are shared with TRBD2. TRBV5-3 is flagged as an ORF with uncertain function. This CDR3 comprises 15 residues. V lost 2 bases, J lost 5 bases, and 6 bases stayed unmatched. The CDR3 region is CARSFGLARGDTQYF. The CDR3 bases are TGTGCCAGAAGCTTCGGACTAGCGAGAGGAGATACGCAGTATTTT.

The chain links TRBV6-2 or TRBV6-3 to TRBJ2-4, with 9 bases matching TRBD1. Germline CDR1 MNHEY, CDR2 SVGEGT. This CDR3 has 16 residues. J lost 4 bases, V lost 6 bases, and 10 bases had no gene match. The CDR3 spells CASSGSGTGKKNIQYF. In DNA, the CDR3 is TGTGCCAGCAGCGGTTCAGGGACAGGGAAAAAAAACATTCAGTACTTC.

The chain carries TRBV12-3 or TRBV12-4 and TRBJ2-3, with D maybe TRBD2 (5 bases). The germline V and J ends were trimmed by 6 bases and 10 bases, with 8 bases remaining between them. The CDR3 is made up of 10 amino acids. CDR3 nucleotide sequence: TGTGCCAGCAGAGCGGCTGCGCAGTATTTT. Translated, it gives CASRAAAQYF.

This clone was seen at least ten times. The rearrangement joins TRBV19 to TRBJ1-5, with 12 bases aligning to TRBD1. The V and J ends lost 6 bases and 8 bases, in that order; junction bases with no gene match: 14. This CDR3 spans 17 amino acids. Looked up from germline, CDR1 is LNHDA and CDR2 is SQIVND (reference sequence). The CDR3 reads CASRGTGGVGGRKPQHF. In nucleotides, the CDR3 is TGTGCCAGTAGGGGGACAGGGGGCGTCGGTGGGAGGAAGCCCCAGCATTTT.

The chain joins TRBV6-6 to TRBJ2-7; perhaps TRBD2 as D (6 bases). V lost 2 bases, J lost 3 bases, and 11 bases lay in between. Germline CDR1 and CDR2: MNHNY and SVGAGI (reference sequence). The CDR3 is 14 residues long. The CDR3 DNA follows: TGTGCCAGCAGTTACGGGCTAGCGCGCTACGAGCAGTACTTC. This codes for CASSYGLARYEQYF.

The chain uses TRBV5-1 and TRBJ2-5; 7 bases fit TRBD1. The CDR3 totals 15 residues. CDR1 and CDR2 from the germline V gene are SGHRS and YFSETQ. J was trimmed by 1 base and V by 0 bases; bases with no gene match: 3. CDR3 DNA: TGCGCCAGCAGCTTGGTCGGGACAGCCCAAGAGACCCAGTACTTC. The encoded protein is CASSLVGTAQETQYF.